This passage covers 8 T cell receptor beta chains from one sample sequenced in a study of Ad26.COV2.S vaccination and SARS-CoV-2 variants. TCRdb's copy holds only in-frame clones and misses some; the assay was immunoSEQ multiplex PCR. The table lists 400,000 to 450,000 clones, around nine tenths of them singletons. The sample's treatment: around 19 received Ad26.COV2.S at low or high dose, single or two shots; about 5 received placebo; per-sample allocation not given. Sampling took place 63 days after the first vaccine or placebo injection. Sequencing was performed on peripheral blood, taken in a trial of Ad26.COV2.S vaccine versus placebo. All receptors derive from a person between 18 and 65 years old who received the Ad26.COV2.S COVID-19 vaccine or a placebo.

The rearrangement links TRBV30 to TRBJ2-2; 9 nucleotides agree with TRBD2. V trimming: 1 base; J trimming: 2 bases; junction bases outside the gene matches: 11. CDR3 length: 18 residues. Germline V lookup: CDR1 GTSNPN, CDR2 SVGIG (reference sequence). The CDR3 is CAWSAGLAGSGNTGELFF. CDR3 bases: TGTGCCTGGAGTGCGGGTCTAGCGGGATCGGGTAACACCGGGGAGCTGTTTTTT.

The chain employs TRBV7-8 and TRBJ1-4; the D is unclear. The germline V and J ends were trimmed by 4 bases and 5 bases, with 14 bases remaining between them. The germline CDR1 and CDR2 sequences are SGHVS and FQNEAQ. The CDR3 sequence is 15 residues long. The CDR3 bases are TGTGCCAGCAGCTACCTACAGCGGCCGAATGAAAAACTGTTTTTT. Its protein is CASSYLQRPNEKLFF.

This clone has a handful of counts. The chain employs TRBV7-9 and TRBJ1-2; no definite D call. The CDR3 contains 16 residues. V lost 1 base to trimming and J lost 8 bases, with 20 bases between them. Looked up from germline, CDR1 is SEHNR and CDR2 is FQNEAQ (reference sequence). CDR3: CASSLDVYGEIEGYTF. The CDR3 region has the DNA TGTGCCAGCAGCTTAGACGTATATGGGGAGATCGAAGGCTACACCTTC.

The sample holds one count of this clone. V usage is TRBV7-2 and J usage is TRBJ1-5; D unresolved. CDR1 is SGHTA, CDR2 FQGNSA, per germline. The CDR3 sequence is 15 residues long. V was trimmed by 3 bases and J by 0 bases, leaving 9 bases between them. In nucleotides, the CDR3 is TGTGCCAGCAGCTTTTATCGGGATAGCAATCAGCCCCAGCATTTT. Translating gives CASSFYRDSNQPQHF.

This clone was detected only once. The chain employs TRBV6-6 and TRBJ1-5; D is perhaps TRBD1 (6 bases). Germline CDR1 reads MNHNY; CDR2 reads SVGAGI (reference sequence). The ends were cut back, 4 bases at V and 1 base at J, with 14 bases in the middle. The CDR3 spans 16 residues. CDR3 bases: TGTGCCAGCAGTTCATTTACAGGGTTGAGCAATCAGCCCCAGCATTTT. This sequence encodes CASSSFTGLSNQPQHF.

This clone appeared once. The chain links TRBV6-2 or TRBV6-3 to TRBJ1-1; D perhaps matches TRBD1 (5 bases). The V gene lost 3 bases and the J gene lost 5 bases, with 13 bases spanning the gap. This CDR3 has 14 residues. Germline CDR1 MNHEY, CDR2 SVGEGT. The CDR3 DNA reads as TGTGCCAGCAGTTATTCCCAGGGTTGGACTGAAGCTTTCTTT. It is translated as CASSYSQGWTEAFF.

V is TRBV28 and J is TRBJ2-7; no firm D call. CDR1 is MDHEN and CDR2 is SYDVKM in the germline V gene. This CDR3 is built from 15 residues. Trimming stripped 6 bases from V and 2 bases from J, with 17 bases between. CDR3 protein: CASSSEASTPYEQYF. DNA for the CDR3: TGTGCCAGCAGCTCGGAAGCTTCGACCCCCTACGAGCAGTACTTC.

The chain couples TRBV18 to TRBJ2-6; 9 positions agree with TRBD1. The CDR3 consists of 18 residues. Trimming cost V 0 bases and J 0 bases; bases outside gene matches: 3. Germline V gene lookup returns CDR1 KGHSH and CDR2 LQKENI. The CDR3 reads CASSPPATGGSGANVLTF. CDR3 DNA: TGTGCCAGCTCACCACCAGCGACAGGGGGCTCTGGGGCCAACGTCCTGACTTTC.